This T cell receptor beta chain was sequenced for a study of OX40 agonist ivuxolimab in advanced cancers. Points from the study as a whole: At doses 0.1 to 3.0 mg/kg, CD4+ and CD8+ clones expanded.

Concerning this clone: Its antigen is not known.

This CDR3 is built from 15 residues. V gave up 1 base and J gave up 5 bases, with 11 bases separating them. Germline V lookup: CDR1 PRHDT, CDR2 FYEKMQ (reference sequence). Clones were read by immunoSEQ multiplex PCR, and TCRdb kept only the in-frame ones, dropping some. Of some 73,000 clones listed, approximately 90% were seen once; the top ten hold approximately 11%. The J gene is TRBJ1-4, the V gene TRBV13; no firm D call. The input for sequencing was CD4+ or CD8+ T cells sorted from blood, taken in a trial of the OX40 agonist ivuxolimab. The TCR was taken from an adult with an advanced solid tumor such as melanoma, head and neck, liver or kidney cancer. The CDR3 DNA reads TGTGCCAGCAGCTTAGCGGCAGCCTCGAATGAAAAACTGTTTTTT. Translation: CASSLAAASNEKLFF.